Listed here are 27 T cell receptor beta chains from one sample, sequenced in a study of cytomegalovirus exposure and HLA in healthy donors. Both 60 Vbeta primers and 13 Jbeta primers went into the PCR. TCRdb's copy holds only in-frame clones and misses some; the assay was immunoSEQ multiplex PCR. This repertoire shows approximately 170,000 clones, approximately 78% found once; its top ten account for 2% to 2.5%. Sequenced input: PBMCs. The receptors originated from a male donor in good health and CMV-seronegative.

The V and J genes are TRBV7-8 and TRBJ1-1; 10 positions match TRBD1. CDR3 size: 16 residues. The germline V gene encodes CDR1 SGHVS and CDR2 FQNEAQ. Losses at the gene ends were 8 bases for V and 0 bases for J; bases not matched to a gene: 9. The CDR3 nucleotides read TGTGCCAGCGCTCCTGGACAGGGGGGGTTGAACACTGAAGCTTTCTTT. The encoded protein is CASAPGQGGLNTEAFF.

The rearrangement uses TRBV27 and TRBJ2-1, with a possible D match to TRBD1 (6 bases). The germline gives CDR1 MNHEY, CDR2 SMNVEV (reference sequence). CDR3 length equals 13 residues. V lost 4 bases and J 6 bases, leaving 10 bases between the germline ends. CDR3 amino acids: CASSSGVINEQFF. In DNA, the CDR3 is TGTGCCAGCAGTTCAGGGGTAATCAATGAGCAGTTCTTC.

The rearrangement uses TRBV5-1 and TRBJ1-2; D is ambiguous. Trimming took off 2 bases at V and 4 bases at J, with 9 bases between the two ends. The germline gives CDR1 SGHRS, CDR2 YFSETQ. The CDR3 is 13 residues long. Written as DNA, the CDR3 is TGCGCCAGCAGCTTCGGCAGGCTCTATGGCTACACCTTC. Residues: CASSFGRLYGYTF.

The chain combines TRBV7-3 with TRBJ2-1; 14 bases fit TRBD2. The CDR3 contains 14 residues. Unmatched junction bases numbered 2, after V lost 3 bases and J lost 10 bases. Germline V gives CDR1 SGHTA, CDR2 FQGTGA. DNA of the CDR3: TGTGCCAGCAGCTTGGGACTAGCGGGAGACGAGCAGTTCTTC. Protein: CASSLGLAGDEQFF.

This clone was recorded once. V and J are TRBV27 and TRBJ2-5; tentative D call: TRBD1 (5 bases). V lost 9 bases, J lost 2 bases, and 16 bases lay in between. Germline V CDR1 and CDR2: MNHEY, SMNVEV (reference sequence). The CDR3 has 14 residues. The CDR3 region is CASRTPYNQETQYF. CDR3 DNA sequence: TGTGCCAGTAGGACACCCTATAATCAAGAGACCCAGTACTTC.

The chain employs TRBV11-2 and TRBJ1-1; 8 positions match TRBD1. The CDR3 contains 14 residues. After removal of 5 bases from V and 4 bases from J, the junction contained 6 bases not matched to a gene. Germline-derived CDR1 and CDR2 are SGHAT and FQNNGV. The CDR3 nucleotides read TGTGCCAGCAGCCCGGACAGGGTCGTCACTGAAGCTTTCTTT. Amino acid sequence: CASSPDRVVTEAFF.

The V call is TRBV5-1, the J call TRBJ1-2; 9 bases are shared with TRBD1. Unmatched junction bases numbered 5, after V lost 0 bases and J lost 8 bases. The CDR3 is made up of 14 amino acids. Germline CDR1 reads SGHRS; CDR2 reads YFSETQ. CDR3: CASSLGDRAHGYTF. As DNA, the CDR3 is TGCGCCAGCAGCTTGGGGGACAGGGCACACGGCTACACCTTC.

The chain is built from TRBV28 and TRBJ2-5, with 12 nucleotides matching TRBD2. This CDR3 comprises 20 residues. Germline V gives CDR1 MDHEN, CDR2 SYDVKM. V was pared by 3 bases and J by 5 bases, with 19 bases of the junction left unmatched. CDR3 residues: CASSFLITTPSGGAGETQYF. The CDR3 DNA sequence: TGTGCCAGCAGTTTCCTCATAACAACCCCTAGCGGGGGGGCCGGGGAGACCCAGTACTTC.

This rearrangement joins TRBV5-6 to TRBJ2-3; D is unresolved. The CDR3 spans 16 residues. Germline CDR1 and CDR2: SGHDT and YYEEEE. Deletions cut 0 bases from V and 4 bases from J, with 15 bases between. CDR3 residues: CASSLVFIKTADTQYF. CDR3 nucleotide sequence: TGTGCCAGCAGCTTGGTTTTTATAAAGACTGCAGATACGCAGTATTTT.

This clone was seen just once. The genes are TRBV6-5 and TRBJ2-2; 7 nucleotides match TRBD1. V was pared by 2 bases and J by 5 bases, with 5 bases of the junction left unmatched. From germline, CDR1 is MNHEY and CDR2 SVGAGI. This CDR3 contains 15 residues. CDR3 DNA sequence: TGTGCCAGCAGTTACGACAGGGCGTCGACCGGGGAGCTGTTTTTT. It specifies CASSYDRASTGELFF.

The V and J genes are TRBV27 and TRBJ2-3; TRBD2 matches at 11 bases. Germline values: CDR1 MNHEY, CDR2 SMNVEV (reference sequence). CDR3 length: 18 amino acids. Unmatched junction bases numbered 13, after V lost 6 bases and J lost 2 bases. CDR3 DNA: TGTGCCAGCAGCCACGTCCCTCTACTAGCGGGGGACACAGATACGCAGTATTTT. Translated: CASSHVPLLAGDTDTQYF.

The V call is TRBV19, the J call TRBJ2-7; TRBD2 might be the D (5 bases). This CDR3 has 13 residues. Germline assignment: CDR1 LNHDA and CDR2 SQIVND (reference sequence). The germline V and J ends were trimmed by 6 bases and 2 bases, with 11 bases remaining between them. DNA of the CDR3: TGTGCCAGTAGCGCCCCGGAGGCCTACGAGCAGTACTTC. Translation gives CASSAPEAYEQYF.

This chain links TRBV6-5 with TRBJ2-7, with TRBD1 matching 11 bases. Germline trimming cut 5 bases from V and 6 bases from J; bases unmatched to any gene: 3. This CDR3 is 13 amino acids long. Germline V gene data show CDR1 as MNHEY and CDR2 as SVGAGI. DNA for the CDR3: TGTGCCAGCAGTAGGACAGGGGGCGGCGAGCAGTACTTC. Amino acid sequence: CASSRTGGGEQYF.

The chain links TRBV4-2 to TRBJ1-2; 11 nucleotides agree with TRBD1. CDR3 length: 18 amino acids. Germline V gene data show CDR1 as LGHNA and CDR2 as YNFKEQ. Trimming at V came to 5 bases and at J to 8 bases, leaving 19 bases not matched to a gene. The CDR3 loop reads CASSLMPGRGQGALGYTF. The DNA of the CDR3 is TGTGCCAGCAGCTTGATGCCGGGGCGCGGACAGGGGGCTCTCGGCTACACCTTC.

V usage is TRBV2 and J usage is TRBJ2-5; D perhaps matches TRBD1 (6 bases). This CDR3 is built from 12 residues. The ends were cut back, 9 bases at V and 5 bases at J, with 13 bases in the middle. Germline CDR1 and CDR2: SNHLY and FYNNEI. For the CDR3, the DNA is TGTGCCAGGGAACAGGGAACGGAGACCCAGTACTTC. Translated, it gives CAREQGTETQYF.

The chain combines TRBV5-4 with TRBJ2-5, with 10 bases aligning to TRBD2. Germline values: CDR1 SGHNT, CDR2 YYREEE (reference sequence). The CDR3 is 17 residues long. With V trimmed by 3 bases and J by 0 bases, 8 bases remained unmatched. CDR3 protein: CASSSPPGTSDQETQYF. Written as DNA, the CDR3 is TGTGCCAGCAGCTCTCCACCGGGGACTAGCGACCAAGAGACCCAGTACTTC.

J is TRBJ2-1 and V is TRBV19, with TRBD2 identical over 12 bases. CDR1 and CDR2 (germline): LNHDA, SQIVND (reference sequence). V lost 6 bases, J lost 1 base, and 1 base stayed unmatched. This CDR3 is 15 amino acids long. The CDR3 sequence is CASRLAGGSYNEQFF. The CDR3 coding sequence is TGTGCCAGTAGACTAGCGGGAGGTTCCTACAATGAGCAGTTCTTC.

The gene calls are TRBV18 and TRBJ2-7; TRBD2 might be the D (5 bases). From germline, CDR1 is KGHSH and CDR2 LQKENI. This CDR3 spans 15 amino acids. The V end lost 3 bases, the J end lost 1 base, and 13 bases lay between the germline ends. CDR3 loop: CASSPLALSSYEQYF. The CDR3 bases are TGTGCCAGCTCACCTTTAGCGTTAAGTTCCTACGAGCAGTACTTC.

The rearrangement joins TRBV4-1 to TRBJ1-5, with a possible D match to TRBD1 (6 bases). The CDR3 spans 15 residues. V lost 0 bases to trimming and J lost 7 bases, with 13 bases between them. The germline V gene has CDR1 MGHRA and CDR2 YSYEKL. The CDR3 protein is CASSQDRGAGQPQHF. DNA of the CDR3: TGCGCCAGCAGCCAAGATCGGGGGGCAGGGCAGCCCCAGCATTTT.

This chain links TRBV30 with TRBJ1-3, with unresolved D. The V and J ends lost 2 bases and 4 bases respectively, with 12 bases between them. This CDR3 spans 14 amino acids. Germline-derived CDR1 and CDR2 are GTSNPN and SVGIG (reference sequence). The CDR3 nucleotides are TGTGCCTGGAGTACGGGGTTCACCGGAAACACCATATATTTT. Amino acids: CAWSTGFTGNTIYF.

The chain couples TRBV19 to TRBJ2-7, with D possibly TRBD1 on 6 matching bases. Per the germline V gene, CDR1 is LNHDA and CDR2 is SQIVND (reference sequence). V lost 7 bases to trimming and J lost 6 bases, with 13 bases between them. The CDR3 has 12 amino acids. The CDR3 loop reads CASMEQGGEQYF. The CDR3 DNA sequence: TGTGCCAGTATGGAACAGGGTGGCGAGCAGTACTTC. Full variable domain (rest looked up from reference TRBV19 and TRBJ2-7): DGGITQSPKYLFRKEGQNVTLSCEQNLNHDAMYWYRQDPGQGLRLIYYSQIVNDFQKGDIAEGYSVSREKKESFPLTVTSAQKNPTAFYLCASMEQGGEQYFGPGTRLTVT.

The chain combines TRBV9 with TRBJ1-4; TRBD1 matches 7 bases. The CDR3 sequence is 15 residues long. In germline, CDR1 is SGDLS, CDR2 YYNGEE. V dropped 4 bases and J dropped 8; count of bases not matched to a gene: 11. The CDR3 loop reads CASSQRTGPGEKLFF. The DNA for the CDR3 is TGTGCCAGCAGCCAACGGACAGGCCCGGGGGAAAAACTGTTTTTT.

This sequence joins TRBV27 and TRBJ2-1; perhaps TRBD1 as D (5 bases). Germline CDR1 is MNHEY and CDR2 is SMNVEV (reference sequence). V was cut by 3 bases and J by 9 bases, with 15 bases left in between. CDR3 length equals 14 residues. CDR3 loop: CASSLGSGFGEQFF. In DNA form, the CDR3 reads TGTGCCAGCAGTTTGGGGTCAGGGTTTGGTGAGCAGTTCTTC.

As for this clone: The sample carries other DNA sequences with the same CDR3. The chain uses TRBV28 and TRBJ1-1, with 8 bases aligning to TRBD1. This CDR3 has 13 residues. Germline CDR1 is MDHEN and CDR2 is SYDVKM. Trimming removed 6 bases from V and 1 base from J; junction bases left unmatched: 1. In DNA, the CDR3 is TGTGCCAGCAGCGGACAGGGGAACACTGAAGCTTTCTTT. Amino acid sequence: CASSGQGNTEAFF.

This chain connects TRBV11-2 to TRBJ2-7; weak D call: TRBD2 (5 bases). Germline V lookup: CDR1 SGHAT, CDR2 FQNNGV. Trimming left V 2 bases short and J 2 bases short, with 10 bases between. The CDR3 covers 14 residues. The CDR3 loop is CASSLQEGTYEQYF. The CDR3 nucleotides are TGTGCCAGCAGCTTACAAGAGGGAACCTACGAGCAGTACTTC.

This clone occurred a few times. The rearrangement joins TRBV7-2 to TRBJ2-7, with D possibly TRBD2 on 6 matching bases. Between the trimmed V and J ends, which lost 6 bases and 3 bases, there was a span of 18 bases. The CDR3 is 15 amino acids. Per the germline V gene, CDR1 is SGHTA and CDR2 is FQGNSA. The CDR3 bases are TGTGCCAGCAGGACACTGGGGGACTCCTACTACGAGCAGTACTTC. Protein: CASRTLGDSYYEQYF.

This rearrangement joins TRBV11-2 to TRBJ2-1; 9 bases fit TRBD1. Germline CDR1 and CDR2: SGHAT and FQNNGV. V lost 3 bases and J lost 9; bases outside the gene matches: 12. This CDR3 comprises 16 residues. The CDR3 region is CASSLAPGQGIGEQFF. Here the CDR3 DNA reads TGTGCCAGCAGCTTGGCTCCGGGACAGGGTATCGGTGAGCAGTTCTTC.